The 21 T cell receptor beta chains below come from one sample, sequenced in a study of cytomegalovirus exposure and HLA in healthy donors. The PCR made use of 60 Vbeta and 13 Jbeta primers. The assay was immunoSEQ multiplex PCR, and TCRdb's table has in-frame clones only and misses some. The data show about 180,000 clones, around 80% seen once. Specimen: PBMCs. These receptors were obtained from a woman aged 25 to 45 in good health and CMV-seronegative.

The CDR3 sequence is CASSLRTVHSYEQYF. For the CDR3, the DNA is TGTGCCAGCAGTTTACGGACAGTCCACTCCTACGAGCAGTACTTC. The rearrangement uses TRBV27 and TRBJ2-7, with D possibly matching TRBD1 (6 bases). Trimming took off 2 bases at V and 0 bases at J, with 11 bases between the two ends. CDR1 and CDR2 from the germline V gene are MNHEY and SMNVEV (reference sequence). The CDR3 sequence is 15 residues long.

This clone was found a few times. The gene calls are TRBV2 and TRBJ2-2; D is undetermined. V was pared by 6 bases and J by 1 base, with 9 bases between. The CDR3 contains 14 residues. In germline, CDR1 is SNHLY, CDR2 FYNNEI. In DNA, the CDR3 is TGTGCCAGCAGAGGAACAGTGAACACCGGGGAGCTGTTTTTT. Protein sequence: CASRGTVNTGELFF.

This chain joins TRBV6-6 and TRBJ2-5; tentatively, D is TRBD1 (5 bases). Germline V gene sequence: CDR1 MNHNY, CDR2 SVGAGI (reference sequence). CDR3 length: 11 residues. The ends were cut back, 6 bases at V and 3 bases at J, with 5 bases in the middle. The chain's CDR3 is CASRGEETQYF. The CDR3 bases are TGTGCCAGCAGAGGGGAAGAGACCCAGTACTTC.

Of note for this clone: One end of the junction varies from germline; a read error may be responsible. V usage is TRBV7-9 and J usage is TRBJ2-7; 8 positions agree with TRBD1. This CDR3 is 13 amino acids long. Per the germline V gene, CDR1 is SEHNR and CDR2 is FQNEAQ (reference sequence). The CDR3 DNA follows: TGTTCCAGCAGCATTGGACAGGGTGAGAAGCAGTACTTC. Translating it yields CSSSIGQGEKQYF.

The chain is built from TRBV5-1 and TRBJ1-4; TRBD1 might be the D (6 bases). Per the germline V gene, CDR1 is SGHRS and CDR2 is YFSETQ. The V end lost 0 bases, the J end lost 7 bases, and 25 bases lay between the germline ends. The CDR3 extends over 19 amino acids. Here the CDR3 reads CASSLAGIGGLGLSEKLFF. The CDR3 nucleotides are TGCGCCAGCAGCTTGGCCGGGATCGGGGGGCTTGGGTTAAGTGAAAAACTGTTTTTT.

The gene calls are TRBV12-5 and TRBJ1-5, with TRBD1 matching over 8 bases. The CDR3 has 18 amino acids. CDR1 is LGHNT, CDR2 FRNRAP, per germline. Trimming took 5 bases from V and 2 from J; bases not matched to a gene: 14. CDR3 residues: CASGLDREFWVGNQPQHF. DNA of the CDR3: TGTGCTAGTGGTCTGGACAGGGAGTTTTGGGTTGGCAATCAGCCCCAGCATTTT.

This chain links TRBV27 with TRBJ2-5; perhaps TRBD1 as D (8 bases). TRBJ2-7 matches the DNA end more closely, so the J call is doubtful. The germline V gene has CDR1 MNHEY and CDR2 SMNVEV (reference sequence). The length of the CDR3 is 14 residues. The CDR3 DNA sequence: TGTGCCAGCAGCCCCGACAGGGGACTATACGAGCAGTACTTC. Translating it yields CASSPDRGLYEQYF.

V usage is TRBV6-5 and J usage is TRBJ1-3, with unresolved D. CDR1 MNHEY and CDR2 SVGAGI come from the germline V gene. Deletions cut 4 bases from V and 0 bases from J, with 7 bases between. The CDR3 consists of 14 residues. The CDR3 sequence is CASSSLNSGNTIYF. CDR3 coding DNA: TGTGCCAGCAGTTCCCTTAACTCTGGAAACACCATATATTTT.

This rearrangement joins TRBV11-2 to TRBJ1-5, with D uncertain. Trimming pared 1 base from V and 4 bases from J, leaving 5 bases between. The CDR3 totals 13 residues. From germline, CDR1 is SGHAT and CDR2 FQNNGV. The CDR3 DNA reads TGTGCCAGCAGCTTAGTTTCGAATCAGCCCCAGCATTTT. Translation gives CASSLVSNQPQHF.

This rearrangement joins TRBV4-2 to TRBJ1-5, with 7 bases matching TRBD1. Per germline, CDR1 LGHNA and CDR2 YNFKEQ. CDR3 length: 17 residues. The J segment lost 2 bases and the V segment lost 0 bases, leaving 7 bases of the junction unmatched. The CDR3 sequence is CASSQDTPGTGNQPQHF. The CDR3 DNA sequence: TGTGCCAGCAGCCAAGATACTCCAGGGACAGGCAATCAGCCCCAGCATTTT.

The chain recombines TRBV6-4 with TRBJ1-1; D not certain. From germline, CDR1 is MRHNA and CDR2 SNTAGT. V was clipped by 3 bases and J by 0 bases, with 11 bases between them. The CDR3 is 15 residues long. Here the CDR3 DNA reads TGTGCCAGCAGTGAATTGTACGGGATGAACACTGAAGCTTTCTTT. It translates to CASSELYGMNTEAFF.

This chain joins TRBV11-3 and TRBJ2-1; 11 nucleotides line up with TRBD1. The CDR3 is 16 residues long. J gave up 4 bases and V 1 base, and 3 bases lay outside the gene matches. Per germline, CDR1 SGHNT and CDR2 YENEEA. The CDR3 spells CASSLAGTGGYNEQFF. The CDR3 region has the DNA TGTGCCAGCAGCTTAGCCGGGACAGGGGGGTACAATGAGCAGTTCTTC.

The gene calls are TRBV27 and TRBJ2-3; 14 nucleotides match TRBD2. Trimming took 5 bases from V and 7 from J; bases not matched to a gene: 5. Germline values: CDR1 MNHEY, CDR2 SMNVEV (reference sequence). CDR3 size: 15 residues. The DNA for the CDR3 is TGTGCCAGCAGTGGGGGGACTAGCGGGGGAAATACGCAGTATTTT. This translates into CASSGGTSGGNTQYF.

The chain recombines TRBV5-6 with TRBJ1-5; D gene unclear. Per germline, CDR1 SGHDT and CDR2 YYEEEE. CDR3 length: 15 residues. Deletions cut 0 bases from V and 3 bases from J, with 10 bases between. CDR3 region: CASSLARGPNQPQHF. DNA for the CDR3: TGTGCCAGCAGCTTGGCCAGAGGGCCCAATCAGCCCCAGCATTTT.

The V and J genes are TRBV5-1 and TRBJ2-4; D possibly corresponds to TRBD1 (6 bases). Trimming removed 1 base at V and 7 bases at J, with 18 bases between. This CDR3 is 16 amino acids long. Germline CDR1 SGHRS, CDR2 YFSETQ. The CDR3 sequence is CASSLNPGARGNIQYF. The CDR3 DNA follows: TGCGCCAGCAGCTTGAATCCAGGGGCGAGGGGGAACATTCAGTACTTC.

The V call is TRBV7-2, the J call TRBJ2-5; 12 bases map to TRBD2. The CDR3 consists of 16 residues. Germline V lookup: CDR1 SGHTA, CDR2 FQGNSA. Trimming took 1 base from V and 5 from J; bases not matched to a gene: 5. The CDR3 DNA reads as TGTGCCAGCAGCTTAGTACTAGCGGGGGGCGGGGAGACCCAGTACTTC. It is translated as CASSLVLAGGGETQYF.

The chain joins TRBV27 to TRBJ2-7; 11 bases line up with TRBD2. V shed 0 bases, J shed 5 bases, and the junction held 3 bases outside the gene matches. CDR1 MNHEY and CDR2 SMNVEV come from the germline V gene (reference sequence). The CDR3 extends over 15 amino acids. CDR3 amino acids: CASSLSTSGSDEQYF. The CDR3 nucleotides read TGTGCCAGCAGTTTATCAACTAGCGGGAGCGACGAGCAGTACTTC.

V is TRBV27 and J is TRBJ1-5; 10 bases agree with TRBD1. The CDR3 loop spans 15 amino acids. The ends lost 6 bases at V and 3 bases at J; junction bases unmatched: 5. Looked up from germline, CDR1 is MNHEY and CDR2 is SMNVEV (reference sequence). The CDR3 loop reads CASRPGQGNNQPQHF. As DNA, the CDR3 is TGTGCCAGCAGGCCGGGACAGGGGAACAATCAGCCCCAGCATTTT.

V gene TRBV28 combines with J gene TRBJ1-4; D gene unclear. The CDR3 consists of 12 residues. With 7 bases removed from V and 5 bases from J, the gap between germline ends came to 8 bases. The germline V gene encodes CDR1 MDHEN and CDR2 SYDVKM. CDR3 in amino acids: CASNQSNEKLFF. In DNA form, the CDR3 reads TGTGCCAGCAACCAGTCAAATGAAAAACTGTTTTTT.

Comments on this clone: One end of the junction varies from germline; a read error may be responsible. CDR3 bases: TGTGCCAGCAGCCTAGGACAGGGGGTCTCTGGGGCCAACGGCCTGACTTTC. The encoded protein is CASSLGQGVSGANGLTF. This chain joins TRBV7-8 and TRBJ2-6, with TRBD1 matching over 10 bases. Germline V gene data show CDR1 as SGHVS and CDR2 as FQNEAQ. The CDR3 sequence is 17 residues long. Full variable domain (remainder filled in from reference TRBV7-8 and TRBJ2-6): GAGVSQSPRYKVAKRGQDVALRCDPISGHVSLFWYQQALGQGPEFLTYFQNEAQLDKSGLPSDRFFAERPEGSVSTLKIQRTQQEDSAVYLCASSLGQGVSGANGLTFGAGSRLTVL.

The gene calls are TRBV7-2 and TRBJ2-1; 10 nucleotides match TRBD1. The trim removed 4 bases at V and 7 bases at J, leaving 7 bases unmatched. Germline V gene data show CDR1 as SGHTA and CDR2 as FQGNSA. This CDR3 spans 15 amino acids. DNA for the CDR3: TGTGCCAGCAGCTCCGACAGGGGGCGAGGGAATGAGCAGTTCTTC. Translation gives CASSSDRGRGNEQFF. The full variable domain, in which reference TRBV7-2 and TRBJ2-1 provide the parts outside the CDR3, is GAGVSQSPSNKVTEKGKDVELRCDPISGHTALYWYRQSLGQGLEFLIYFQGNSAPDKSGLPSDRFSAERTGGSVSTLTIQRTQQEDSAVYLCASSSDRGRGNEQFFGPGTRLTVL.